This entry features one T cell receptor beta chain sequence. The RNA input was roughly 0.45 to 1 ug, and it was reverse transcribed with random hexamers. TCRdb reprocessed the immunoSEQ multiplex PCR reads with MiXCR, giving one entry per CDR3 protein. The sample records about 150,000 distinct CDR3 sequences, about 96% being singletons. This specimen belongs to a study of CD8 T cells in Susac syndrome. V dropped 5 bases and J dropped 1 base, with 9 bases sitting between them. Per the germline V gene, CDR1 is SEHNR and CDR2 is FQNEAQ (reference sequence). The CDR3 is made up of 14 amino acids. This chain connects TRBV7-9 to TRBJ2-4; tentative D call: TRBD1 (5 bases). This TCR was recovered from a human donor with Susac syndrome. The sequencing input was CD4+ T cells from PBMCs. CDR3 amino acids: CASSPPGAKNIQYF. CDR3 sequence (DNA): TGTGCCAGCAGCCCCCCAGGGGCCAAAAACATTCAGTACTTC.